The 5 T cell receptor beta chains below were found in one sample sequenced in a study of blood T cell repertoires in COVID-19. Profiling relied on immunoSEQ multiplex PCR, and the TCRdb table lists in-frame clones only, not all of them. The table includes 95,000 to 110,000 clones, approximately 80% detected once. The material sequenced was peripheral blood. These receptors were taken from a woman over 75 with active or convalescent COVID-19.

This sequence joins TRBV10-2 and TRBJ2-7, with 9 bases aligning to TRBD2. V was pared by 3 bases and J by 4 bases, with 7 bases of the junction left unmatched. The V gene's germline CDR1 is WSHSY and CDR2 SAAADI. CDR3 length equals 15 residues. The chain's CDR3 is CASSDWPSGTYEQYF. The CDR3 nucleotides read TGCGCCAGCAGTGATTGGCCTAGCGGGACGTACGAGCAGTACTTC.

This rearrangement joins TRBV5-4 to TRBJ1-4; D perhaps matches TRBD1 (5 bases). Germline V CDR1 and CDR2: SGHNT, YYREEE (reference sequence). CDR3 length: 16 amino acids. V dropped 0 bases and J dropped 3 bases, with 12 bases sitting between them. CDR3 coding DNA: TGTGCCAGCAGCTTGGGGGGGGGTAGAGCTAATGAAAAACTGTTTTTT. Translating gives CASSLGGGRANEKLFF.

This clone came up many times. The V and J genes are TRBV7-2 and TRBJ1-6, with D unclear. The length of the CDR3 is 17 residues. The germline V and J ends were trimmed by 1 base and 4 bases, with 14 bases remaining between them. Germline-derived CDR1 and CDR2 are SGHTA and FQGNSA. CDR3 sequence reads: CASSLVSTKLYNSPLHF. The DNA of the CDR3 is TGTGCCAGCAGCTTAGTTTCGACTAAGCTATATAATTCACCCCTCCACTTT.

This chain joins TRBV14 and TRBJ1-2; D possibly corresponds to TRBD1 (6 bases). Germline V gene data show CDR1 as SGHDN and CDR2 as FVKESK. There are 13 residues in the CDR3. V dropped 4 bases and J dropped 4 bases, with 10 bases sitting between them. The CDR3 region has the DNA TGTGCCAGCAGCCTACAGGGAGTCTATGGCTACACCTTC. Its translation: CASSLQGVYGYTF.

The rearrangement joins TRBV7-2 to TRBJ2-1, with 10 bases lining up with TRBD1. Germline loops: CDR1 SGHTA, CDR2 FQGNSA. This CDR3 has 18 amino acids. V lost 3 bases and J lost 4; bases outside the gene matches: 12. Written as DNA, the CDR3 is TGTGCCAGCAGCTTTAGGGCCAGAATGGGACAGGGGTACAATGAGCAGTTCTTC. Its protein product is CASSFRARMGQGYNEQFF.